The entry below describes one T cell receptor (beta chain). Its antigen remains unknown. RNA transcripts were the template for amplifying TCR beta CDR3 regions. The HTBI primer set was used in a first-round RT-PCR of the TCR CDR3. MiXCR was run by TCRdb on the multiplex PCR reads, yielding one entry per CDR3 protein. There are some 510,000 distinct CDR3 sequences in the sample; roughly 50% occur only once, and 6.5% to 9% lies in the top ten. Trimming cost V 1 base and J 4 bases, with 13 bases left between them. Germline values: CDR1 SGHDN, CDR2 FVKESK. The CDR3 length is 15 residues. Lactation, pregnancy, other autoimmune disease or uncontrolled infection led to exclusion of patients. The diagnostic basis comprised clinical symptoms, serum thyroxine and TRAb, thyroid ultrasound and orbital computed tomography. The sample is drawn from a study of T cells in Graves' hyperthyroidism and ophthalmopathy. General study findings and limits: It was a median approximately 6.9 months before onset that the model predicted ophthalmopathy. Ophthalmopathy cases were set apart from stable hyperthyroidism by a 13 V-J model.

V is TRBV14 and J is TRBJ1-2, with a weak D call TRBD1 (6 bases). Sequences were obtained from peripheral blood or thyroid tissue (not recorded which). This sequence originates from a woman aged 18 to 35 with Graves' hyperthyroidism. The CDR3 spells CASSQVRGGSYGYTF. The CDR3 nucleotides read TGTGCCAGCAGCCAAGTGAGGGGGGGTTCCTATGGCTACACCTTC.